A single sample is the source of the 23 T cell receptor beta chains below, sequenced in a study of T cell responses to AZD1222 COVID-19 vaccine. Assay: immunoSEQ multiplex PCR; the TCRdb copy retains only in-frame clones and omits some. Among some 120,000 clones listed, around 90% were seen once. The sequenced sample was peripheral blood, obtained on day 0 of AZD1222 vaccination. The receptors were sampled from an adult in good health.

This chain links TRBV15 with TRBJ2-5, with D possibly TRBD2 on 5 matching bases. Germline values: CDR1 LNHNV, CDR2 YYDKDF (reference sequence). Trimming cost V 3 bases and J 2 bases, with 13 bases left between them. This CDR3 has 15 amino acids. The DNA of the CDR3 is TGTGCCACCAGCAGCGGAAGTGGAGGACAAGAGACCCAGTACTTC. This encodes CATSSGSGGQETQYF. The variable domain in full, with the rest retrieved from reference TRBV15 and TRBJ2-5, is DAMVIQNPRYQVTQFGKPVTLSCSQTLNHNVMYWYQQKSSQAPKLLFHYYDKDFNNEADTPDNFQSRRPNTSFCFLDIRSPGLGDTAMYLCATSSGSGGQETQYFGPGTRLLVL.

This chain's CDR3 is CSVEESAGNTIYF. The CDR3 bases are TGCAGCGTTGAAGAGTCAGCTGGAAACACCATATATTTT. This chain connects TRBV29-1 to TRBJ1-3; no clear D. The V end lost 0 bases, the J end lost 2 bases, and 5 bases lay between the germline ends. Germline V gene lookup returns CDR1 SQVTM and CDR2 ANQGSEA. The CDR3 length is 13 residues.

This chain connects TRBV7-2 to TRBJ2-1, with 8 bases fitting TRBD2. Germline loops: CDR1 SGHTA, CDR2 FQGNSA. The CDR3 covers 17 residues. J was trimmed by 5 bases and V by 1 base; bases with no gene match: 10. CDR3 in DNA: TGTGCCAGCAGCTTAGTTAATCTCGCGGGGGGAAACAATGAGCAGTTCTTC. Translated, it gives CASSLVNLAGGNNEQFF.

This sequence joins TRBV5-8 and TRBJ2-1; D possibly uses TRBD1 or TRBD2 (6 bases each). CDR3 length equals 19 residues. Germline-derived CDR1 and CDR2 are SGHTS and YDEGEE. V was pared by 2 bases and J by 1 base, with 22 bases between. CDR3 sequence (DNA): TGTGCCAGCAGCTTCGGAGGGGGTCTAAGAGTCATATCCTACAATGAGCAGTTCTTC. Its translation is CASSFGGGLRVISYNEQFF.

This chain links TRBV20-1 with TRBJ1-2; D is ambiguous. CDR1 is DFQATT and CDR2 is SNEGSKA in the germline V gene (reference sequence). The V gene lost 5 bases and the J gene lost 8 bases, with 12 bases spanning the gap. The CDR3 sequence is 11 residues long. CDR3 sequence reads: CSAQVPSGYTF. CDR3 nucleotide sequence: TGCAGTGCTCAGGTCCCGTCAGGCTACACCTTC.

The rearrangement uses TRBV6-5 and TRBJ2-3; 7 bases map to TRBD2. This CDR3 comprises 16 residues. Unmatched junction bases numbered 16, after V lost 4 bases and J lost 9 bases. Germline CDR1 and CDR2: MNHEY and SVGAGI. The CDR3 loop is CASSSSAGPPLGTQYF. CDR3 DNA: TGTGCCAGCAGTTCCTCAGCGGGGCCCCCCCTCGGGACGCAGTATTTT.

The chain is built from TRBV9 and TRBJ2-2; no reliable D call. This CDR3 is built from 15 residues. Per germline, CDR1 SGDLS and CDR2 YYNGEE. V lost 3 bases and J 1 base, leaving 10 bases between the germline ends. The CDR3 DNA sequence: TGTGCCAGCAGCGCACTAAACAGGAACACCGGGGAGCTGTTTTTT. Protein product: CASSALNRNTGELFF. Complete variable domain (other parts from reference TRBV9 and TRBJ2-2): DSGVTQTPKHLITATGQRVTLRCSPRSGDLSVYWYQQSLDQGLQFLIQYYNGEERAKGNILERFSAQQFPDLHSELNLSSLELGDSALYFCASSALNRNTGELFFGEGSRLTVL.

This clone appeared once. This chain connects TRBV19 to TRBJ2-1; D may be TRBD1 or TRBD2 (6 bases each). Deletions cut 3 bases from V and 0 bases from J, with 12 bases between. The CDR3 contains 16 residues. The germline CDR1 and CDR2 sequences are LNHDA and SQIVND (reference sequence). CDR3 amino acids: CASSMRGDRSYNEQFF. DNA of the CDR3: TGTGCCAGTAGTATGAGGGGGGACCGCTCCTACAATGAGCAGTTCTTC.

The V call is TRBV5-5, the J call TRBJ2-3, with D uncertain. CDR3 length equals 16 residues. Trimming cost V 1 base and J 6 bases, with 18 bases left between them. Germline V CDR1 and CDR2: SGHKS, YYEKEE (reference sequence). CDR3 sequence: CASSLSLGTHADTQYF. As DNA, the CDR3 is TGTGCCAGCAGCTTGTCCTTGGGAACCCACGCTGATACGCAGTATTTT.

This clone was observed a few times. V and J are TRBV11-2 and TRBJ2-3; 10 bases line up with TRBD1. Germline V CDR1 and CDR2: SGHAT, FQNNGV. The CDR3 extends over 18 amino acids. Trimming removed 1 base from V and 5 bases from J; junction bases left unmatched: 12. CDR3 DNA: TGTGCCAGCAGCTTAGGACAGGGGGCAGCGTCAGGTAGAGATACGCAGTATTTT. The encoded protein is CASSLGQGAASGRDTQYF.

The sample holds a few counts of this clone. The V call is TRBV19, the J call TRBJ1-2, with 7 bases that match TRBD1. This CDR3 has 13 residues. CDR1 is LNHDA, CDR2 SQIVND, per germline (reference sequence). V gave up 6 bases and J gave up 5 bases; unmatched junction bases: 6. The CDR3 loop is CASRAGGGYGYTF. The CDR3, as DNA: TGTGCCAGTAGGGCAGGGGGAGGTTATGGCTACACCTTC.

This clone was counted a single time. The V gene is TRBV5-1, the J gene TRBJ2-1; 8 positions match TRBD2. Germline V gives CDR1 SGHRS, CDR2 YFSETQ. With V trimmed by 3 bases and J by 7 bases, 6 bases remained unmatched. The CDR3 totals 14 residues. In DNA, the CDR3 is TGCGCCAGCAGCTCTCGGACGGGGGGGAATGAGCAGTTCTTC. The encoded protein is CASSSRTGGNEQFF.

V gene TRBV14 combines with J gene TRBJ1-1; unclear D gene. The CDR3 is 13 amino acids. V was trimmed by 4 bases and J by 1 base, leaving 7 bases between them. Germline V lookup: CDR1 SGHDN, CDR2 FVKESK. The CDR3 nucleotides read TGTGCCAGCAGCCGCGACGGGAACACTGAAGCTTTCTTT. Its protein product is CASSRDGNTEAFF.

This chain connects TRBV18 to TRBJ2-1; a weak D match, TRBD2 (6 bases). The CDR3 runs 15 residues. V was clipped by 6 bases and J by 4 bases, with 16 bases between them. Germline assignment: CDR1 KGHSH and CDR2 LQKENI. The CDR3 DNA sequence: TGTGCCAGCTCTCCTGCGGGTAGCGGATACAATGAGCAGTTCTTC. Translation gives CASSPAGSGYNEQFF.

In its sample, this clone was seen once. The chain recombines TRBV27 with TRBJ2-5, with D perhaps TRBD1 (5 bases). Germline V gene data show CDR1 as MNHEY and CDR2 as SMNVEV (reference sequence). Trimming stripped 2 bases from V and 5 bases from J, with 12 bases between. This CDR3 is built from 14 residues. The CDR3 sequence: CASSLHQGWETQYF. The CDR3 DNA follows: TGTGCCAGCAGTTTACATCAGGGTTGGGAGACCCAGTACTTC.

The CDR3 DNA follows: TGCGCCAGCAGCTTGGTACCAGGGATGAACACTGAAGCTTTCTTT. This translates into CASSLVPGMNTEAFF. V usage is TRBV5-1 and J usage is TRBJ1-1; TRBD1 might be the D (5 bases). V was shortened by 0 bases and J by 0 bases, with 9 bases between the two germline ends. Germline V gene sequence: CDR1 SGHRS, CDR2 YFSETQ. This CDR3 contains 15 residues.

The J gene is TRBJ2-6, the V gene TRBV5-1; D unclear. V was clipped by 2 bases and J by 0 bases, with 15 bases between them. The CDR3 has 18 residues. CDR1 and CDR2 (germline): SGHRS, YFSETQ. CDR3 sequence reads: CASSFTTDSYSGANVLTF. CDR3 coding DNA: TGCGCCAGCAGCTTTACTACCGACTCTTACTCTGGGGCCAACGTCCTGACTTTC.

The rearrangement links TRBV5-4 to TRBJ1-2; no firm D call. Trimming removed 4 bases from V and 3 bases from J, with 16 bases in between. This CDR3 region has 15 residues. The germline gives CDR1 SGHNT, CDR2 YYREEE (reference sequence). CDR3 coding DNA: TGTGCCAGCAGCCATCGGGAGTCAGGTGACTATGGCTACACCTTC. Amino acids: CASSHRESGDYGYTF.

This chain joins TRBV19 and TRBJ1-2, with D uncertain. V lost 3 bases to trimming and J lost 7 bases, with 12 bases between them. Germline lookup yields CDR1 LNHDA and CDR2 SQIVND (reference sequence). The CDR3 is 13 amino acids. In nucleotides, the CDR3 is TGTGCCAGTAGTATGCCACGGAGTGGTGGCTACACCTTC. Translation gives CASSMPRSGGYTF.

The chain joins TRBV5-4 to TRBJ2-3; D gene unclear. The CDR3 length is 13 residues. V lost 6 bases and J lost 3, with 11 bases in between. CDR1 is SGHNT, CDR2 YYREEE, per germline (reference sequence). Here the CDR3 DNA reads TGTGCCAGCACCCCTAACGTGACAGATACGCAGTATTTT. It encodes CASTPNVTDTQYF.

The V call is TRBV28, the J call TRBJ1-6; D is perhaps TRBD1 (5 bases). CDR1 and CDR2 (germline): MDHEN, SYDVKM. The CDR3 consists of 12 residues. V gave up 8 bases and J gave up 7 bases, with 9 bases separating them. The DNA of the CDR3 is TGTGCCAGCGGGGAGGGGAATTCACCCCTCCACTTT. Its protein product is CASGEGNSPLHF.

DNA for the CDR3: TGTGCCAGTAGTAACAGGGACAATAATGAAAAACTGTTTTTT. It codes for CASSNRDNNEKLFF. The chain is built from TRBV19 and TRBJ1-4, with D possibly being TRBD1 (6 bases). The CDR3 is 14 residues long. Germline V CDR1 and CDR2: LNHDA, SQIVND (reference sequence). V was clipped by 4 bases and J by 4 bases, with 10 bases between them.

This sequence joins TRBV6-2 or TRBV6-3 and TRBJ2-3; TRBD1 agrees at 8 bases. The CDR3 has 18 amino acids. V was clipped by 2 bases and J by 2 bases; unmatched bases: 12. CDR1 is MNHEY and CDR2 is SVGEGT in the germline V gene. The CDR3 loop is CASSYPTHGQGPTDTQYF. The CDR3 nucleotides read TGTGCCAGCAGTTACCCGACTCATGGACAGGGCCCCACAGATACGCAGTATTTT.